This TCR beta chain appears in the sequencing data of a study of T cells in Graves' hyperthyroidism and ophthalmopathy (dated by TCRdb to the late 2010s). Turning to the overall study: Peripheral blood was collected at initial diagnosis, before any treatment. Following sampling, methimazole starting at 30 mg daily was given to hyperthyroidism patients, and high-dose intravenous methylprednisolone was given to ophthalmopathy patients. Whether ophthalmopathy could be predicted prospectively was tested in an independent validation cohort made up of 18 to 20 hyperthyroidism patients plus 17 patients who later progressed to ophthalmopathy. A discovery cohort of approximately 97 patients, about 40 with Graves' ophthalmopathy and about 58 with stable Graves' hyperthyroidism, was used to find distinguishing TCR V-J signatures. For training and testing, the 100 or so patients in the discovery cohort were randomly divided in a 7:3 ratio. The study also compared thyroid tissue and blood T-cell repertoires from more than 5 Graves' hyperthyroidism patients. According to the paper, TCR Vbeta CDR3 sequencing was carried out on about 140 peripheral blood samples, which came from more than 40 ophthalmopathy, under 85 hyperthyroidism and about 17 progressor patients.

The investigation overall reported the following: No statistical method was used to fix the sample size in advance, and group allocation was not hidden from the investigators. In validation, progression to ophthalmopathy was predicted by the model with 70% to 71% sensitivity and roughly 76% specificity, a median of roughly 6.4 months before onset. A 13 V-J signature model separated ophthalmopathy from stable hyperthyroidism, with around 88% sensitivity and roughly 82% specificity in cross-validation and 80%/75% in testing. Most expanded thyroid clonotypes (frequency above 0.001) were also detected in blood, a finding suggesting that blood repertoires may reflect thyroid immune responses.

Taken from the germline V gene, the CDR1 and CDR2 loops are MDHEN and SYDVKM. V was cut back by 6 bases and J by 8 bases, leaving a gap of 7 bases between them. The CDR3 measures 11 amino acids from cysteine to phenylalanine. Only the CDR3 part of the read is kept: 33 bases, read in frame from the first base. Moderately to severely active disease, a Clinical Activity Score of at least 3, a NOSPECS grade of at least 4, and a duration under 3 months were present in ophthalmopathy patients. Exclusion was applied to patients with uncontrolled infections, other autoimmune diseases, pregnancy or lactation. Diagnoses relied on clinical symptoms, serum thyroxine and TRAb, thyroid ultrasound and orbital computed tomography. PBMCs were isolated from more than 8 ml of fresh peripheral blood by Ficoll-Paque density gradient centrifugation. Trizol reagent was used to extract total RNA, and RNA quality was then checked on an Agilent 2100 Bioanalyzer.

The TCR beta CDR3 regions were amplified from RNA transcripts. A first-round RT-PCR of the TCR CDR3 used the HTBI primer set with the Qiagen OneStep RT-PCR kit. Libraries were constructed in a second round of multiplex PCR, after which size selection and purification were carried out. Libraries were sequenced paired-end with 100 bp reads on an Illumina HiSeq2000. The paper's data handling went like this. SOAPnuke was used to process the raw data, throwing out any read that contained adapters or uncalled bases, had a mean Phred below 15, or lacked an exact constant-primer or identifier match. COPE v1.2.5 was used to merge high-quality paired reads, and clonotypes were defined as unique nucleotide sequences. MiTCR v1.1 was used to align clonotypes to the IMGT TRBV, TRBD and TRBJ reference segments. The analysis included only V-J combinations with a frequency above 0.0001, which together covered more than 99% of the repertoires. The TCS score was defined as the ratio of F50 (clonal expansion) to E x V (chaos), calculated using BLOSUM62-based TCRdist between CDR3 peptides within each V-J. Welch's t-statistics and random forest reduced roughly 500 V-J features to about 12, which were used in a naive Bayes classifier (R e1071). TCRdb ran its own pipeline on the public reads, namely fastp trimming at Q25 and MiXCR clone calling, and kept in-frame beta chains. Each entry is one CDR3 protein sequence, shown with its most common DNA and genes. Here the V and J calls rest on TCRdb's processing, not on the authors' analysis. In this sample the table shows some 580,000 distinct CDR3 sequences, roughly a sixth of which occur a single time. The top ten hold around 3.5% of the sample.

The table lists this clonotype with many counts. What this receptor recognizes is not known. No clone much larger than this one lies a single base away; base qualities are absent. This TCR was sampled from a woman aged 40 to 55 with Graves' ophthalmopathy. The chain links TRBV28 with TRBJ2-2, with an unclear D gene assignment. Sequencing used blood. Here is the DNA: TGTGCCAGCAGCCTCTCAGGGGAGCTGTTTTTT. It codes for CASSLSGELFF.